The clone carrying this TCR beta chain was seen only a few times. This sample is part of a study of blood T cell repertoires in COVID-19. Study as a whole: COVID-19 samples, acute and convalescent, were from the United States, Italy and Spain.

Individuals drawn from about 26 US areas were roughly 18 to 100 years old. What the recovered Cohort 3 donors had was two negative PCRs, clearance, or symptom resolution. Per the study methods: Amplification with reference gene primers provided the estimates of nucleated cell counts. The protocol was immunoSEQ multiplex PCR, while the TCRdb copy is restricted to in-frame clones and leaves out a portion. V and J calls and clone size are given by that table; D and trimming were obtained from the DNA. The table lists 200,000 or so clones, 70% to 90% of them singletons. The germline gives CDR1 LNHDA, CDR2 SQIVND (reference sequence). The CDR3 is 20 amino acids. The V segment lost 0 bases and the J segment 4 bases; nucleotides outside the gene matches: 16.

The chain couples TRBV19 to TRBJ2-1; TRBD1 matches 9 bases. Sequenced input: PBMCs or T cells enriched from blood (not recorded which). The TCR sequence derives from a woman under 30 who had recovered from COVID-19. This CDR3 is CASSIERDRVGRRGYNEQFF. CDR3 coding DNA: TGTGCCAGTAGTATAGAGCGGGACAGGGTCGGAAGGCGGGGGTACAATGAGCAGTTCTTC.